This is a list of T cell receptor beta chains from one sample in a study of T-cell memory formation after mild COVID-19. MiXCR was run by TCRdb on the 5' RACE reads, yielding one entry per CDR3 protein. The table lists roughly 170,000 distinct CDR3 sequences, approximately 17% of them singletons. Sequencing was carried out using PBMCs or a T cell subset sorted from them (not recorded which). Receptor source: a man younger than 35 who had mild COVID-19 (a few samples of this study predate the infection). Cell type and time point are not known. Each CDR3 is given with its conserved first and last residue. D genes are given only for firm matches. For some rows the clone size is stated as once, few or many, or as a class when expanded; others skip it.

d_call	v_call	clone_size	j_call	cdr3_aa	cdr3_nt
TRBD2	TRBV30	NA	TRBJ2-7	CAWSGGSGAYYEQYF	TGTGCCTGGAGTGGGGGCAGCGGGGCCTACTACGAGCAGTACTTC
TRBD1	TRBV4-2	NA	TRBJ2-5	CASSPGQGPPETQYF	TGTGCCAGCAGCCCGGGACAGGGCCCCCCGGAGACCCAGTACTTC
NA	TRBV9	NA	TRBJ2-7	CASSVDATPSYEQYF	TGTGCCAGCAGCGTAGATGCGACACCCTCCTACGAGCAGTACTTC
TRBD2	TRBV29-1	few	TRBJ2-1	CSATGTSGYNEQFF	TGCAGCGCCACCGGGACTAGCGGATACAATGAGCAGTTCTTC
NA	TRBV7-6	few	TRBJ2-3	CASSGFTSVTRDTQYF	TGTGCCAGCAGCGGTTTTACCTCCGTGACACGTGATACGCAGTATTTT
NA	TRBV3-1	few	TRBJ1-2	CASSQVGHGPDYGYTF	TGTGCCAGCAGCCAAGTGGGACACGGGCCCGACTATGGCTACACCTTC
NA	TRBV7-9	NA	TRBJ2-5	CASSSGSGREETQYF	TGTGCCAGCAGCTCCGGAAGCGGACGGGAAGAGACCCAGTACTTC
TRBD2	TRBV7-9	few	TRBJ2-7	CASSRRETAGAHEQYF	TGTGCCAGCAGTCGTAGGGAGACAGCGGGAGCGCACGAGCAGTACTTC
TRBD2	TRBV11-2	NA	TRBJ2-1	CASSLTSGVGQFF	TGTGCCAGCAGCTTAACTAGCGGGGTCGGGCAGTTCTTC
NA	TRBV29-1	NA	TRBJ2-5	CSVDPLQETQYF	TGCAGCGTTGACCCACTCCAGGAGACCCAGTACTTC
TRBD1	TRBV10-3	few	TRBJ2-4	CATRTGDIQYF	TGTGCCACTCGGACAGGGGACATTCAGTACTTC
NA	TRBV12-3/TRBV12-4	few	TRBJ1-1	CASSLGLWDTEAFF	TGTGCCAGCAGTTTGGGGTTATGGGACACTGAAGCTTTCTTT
NA	TRBV15	few	TRBJ2-3	CATNPGQARTDTQYF	TGTGCCACCAATCCGGGGCAGGCCCGCACAGATACGCAGTATTTT
NA	TRBV9	many	TRBJ1-1	CASSETFGGTEAFF	TGTGCCAGCAGCGAGACCTTTGGTGGCACTGAAGCTTTCTTT
TRBD1	TRBV9	NA	TRBJ1-5	CASSVGTGDQPQHF	TGTGCCAGCAGCGTCGGGACAGGGGATCAGCCCCAGCATTTT
NA	TRBV4-1	NA	TRBJ1-5	CASSQVPGWRDPLNQPQHF	TGCGCCAGCAGCCAAGTGCCTGGGTGGAGGGACCCCCTCAATCAGCCCCAGCATTTT
NA	TRBV19	NA	TRBJ1-2	CASSMRTNNYGYTF	TGTGCCAGTAGTATGCGGACGAATAACTATGGCTACACCTTC
NA	TRBV5-1	NA	TRBJ1-6	CASSFAGLNSPLHF	TGCGCCAGCAGCTTCGCGGGGCTGAATTCACCCCTCCACTTT
NA	TRBV20-1	few	TRBJ2-7	CSARDPNF	TGCAGTGCTAGAGATCCAAACTTC
NA	TRBV12-3/TRBV12-4	many	TRBJ2-5	CASSFVGETQYF	TGTGCCAGCAGCTTCGTGGGGGAGACCCAGTACTTC
TRBD1	TRBV20-1	few	TRBJ1-4	CSAPRGGTAASKLFF	TGCAGTGCCCCCAGAGGGGGGACAGCAGCCTCAAAACTGTTTTTT
TRBD2	TRBV4-1	many	TRBJ2-4	CASSQVRTSGNIQYF	TGCGCCAGCAGCCAAGTTCGGACTAGCGGAAACATTCAGTACTTC
NA	TRBV6-2/TRBV6-3	NA	TRBJ2-5	CASSPEGGPETQYF	TGTGCCAGCAGTCCCGAGGGGGGGCCAGAGACCCAGTACTTC
TRBD2	TRBV20-1	NA	TRBJ2-5	CSATSGGAVETQYF	TGCAGTGCGACTAGCGGGGGGGCAGTAGAGACCCAGTACTTC
TRBD1	TRBV30	few	TRBJ2-1	CAAGTGVGNEQFF	TGTGCCGCAGGGACAGGGGTGGGAAATGAGCAGTTCTTC
NA	TRBV5-1	few	TRBJ1-2	CASGEVLNYGYTF	TGCGCCAGCGGGGAAGTCTTAAACTATGGCTACACCTTC
TRBD1	TRBV6-5	NA	TRBJ1-2	CASSKRGQGVSGDGYTF	TGTGCCAGCAGTAAAAGGGGACAGGGGGTTTCGGGCGATGGCTACACCTTC
TRBD1	TRBV10-3	NA	TRBJ2-3	CAMGGPDRGTDTQYF	TGTGCCATGGGGGGCCCGGACAGGGGCACAGATACGCAGTATTTT
TRBD1	TRBV5-6	few	TRBJ2-7	CASSWTGTGAYEQYF	TGTGCCAGCAGCTGGACCGGGACAGGGGCCTACGAGCAGTACTTC
NA	TRBV10-1	NA	TRBJ2-7	CASSDGGSSYEQYF	TGCGCCAGCAGTGATGGGGGAAGCTCCTACGAGCAGTACTTC
NA	TRBV6-2/TRBV6-3	NA	TRBJ1-2	CASSYSIWDGYTF	TGTGCCAGCAGTTATTCGATTTGGGATGGCTACACCTTC
NA	TRBV5-1	NA	TRBJ2-7	CASSLDGQLEQYF	TGCGCCAGCAGCTTGGACGGACAGCTCGAGCAGTACTTC
NA	TRBV29-1	NA	TRBJ2-3	CSVERVSAVTDTQYF	TGCAGCGTTGAACGAGTTTCAGCGGTCACAGATACGCAGTATTTT
NA	TRBV10-3	NA	TRBJ2-5	CAISESGETQYF	TGTGCCATCAGTGAGTCGGGGGAGACCCAGTACTTC
NA	TRBV18	NA	TRBJ1-1	CASSPATVSTEAFF	TGTGCCAGCTCACCAGCGACTGTGAGCACTGAAGCTTTCTTT
NA	TRBV7-2	medium-sized	TRBJ2-1	CASSFAIEQFF	TGTGCCAGCAGCTTCGCAATCGAGCAGTTCTTC
NA	TRBV2	few	TRBJ2-2	CASSEGPANTGELFF	TGTGCCAGCAGTGAAGGCCCAGCGAACACCGGGGAGCTGTTTTTT
NA	TRBV5-4	NA	TRBJ1-1	CASSSPSGTNEAFF	TGTGCCAGCAGCTCCCCCTCCGGGACAAATGAAGCTTTCTTT